The TCR beta chain described here comes from a study of cytomegalovirus exposure and HLA in healthy donors. Points from the study as a whole: Relative to equally common others, HLA-associated TCR beta chains showed greater clonal expansion in a later analysis. Indistinguishable V segments, including TRBV6-2 and TRBV6-3, were excluded. The authors reported that TCR beta sequences could predict HLA-A and HLA-B alleles. These predictions were accurate for most subjects in the first cohort. The listing of approximately 160 TCR beta chains classed them as cytomegalovirus-associated.

Comment on this clone: Its antigen is as yet unknown.

Primers included in the PCR were 60 Vbeta and 13 Jbeta primers. Clones were sequenced by immunoSEQ multiplex PCR, and TCRdb holds only the in-frame ones, with some missing. The sample includes 90,000 to 100,000 clones, approximately 76% of them seen just once. The CDR3 covers 15 residues. V lost 9 bases and J 1 base, leaving 17 bases between the germline ends. Germline CDR1 is WNHNN and CDR2 is SYGVQD (reference sequence). The source is an older woman in good health and CMV-seropositive. V gene TRBV10-1 combines with J gene TRBJ2-3, with TRBD2 as a possible D gene (7 bases). The sequencing input was PBMCs. CDR3 protein: CASGGGRGRTDTQYF. The CDR3 DNA reads TGCGCCAGTGGGGGGGGCAGGGGTCGCACAGATACGCAGTATTTT.